The 18 T cell receptor beta chains below all came from one sample that was sequenced in a study of cytomegalovirus exposure and HLA in healthy donors. PCR primers comprised 60 Vbeta and 13 Jbeta primers. Assay: immunoSEQ multiplex PCR; the TCRdb copy retains only in-frame clones and omits some. The sample gives roughly 100,000 clones, 69% of which show up once; roughly 3.2% is in the top ten. What was sequenced was PBMCs. Receptors originate from a man aged 25 to 40 in good health and CMV-seronegative.

The rearrangement joins TRBV18 to TRBJ2-1; 11 positions match TRBD2. Germline loops: CDR1 KGHSH, CDR2 LQKENI. Trimming at V came to 4 bases and at J to 6 bases, leaving 11 bases not matched to a gene. This CDR3 comprises 17 residues. The CDR3 DNA is TGTGCCAGCTCACGATACCTGACTAGCGGGAATCGCAATGAGCAGTTCTTC. It yields the protein CASSRYLTSGNRNEQFF.

V and J are TRBV2 and TRBJ2-5, with TRBD1 identical over 10 bases. This CDR3 has 15 amino acids. Germline loops: CDR1 SNHLY, CDR2 FYNNEI. The trim removed 6 bases at V and 4 bases at J, leaving 8 bases unmatched. The CDR3 region is CASRTDRGSGETQYF. In DNA, the CDR3 is TGTGCCAGCAGAACGGACAGGGGGAGCGGAGAGACCCAGTACTTC.

In its sample, this clone was seen a few times. The chain carries TRBV11-2 and TRBJ2-7; D is uncertain. From germline, CDR1 is SGHAT and CDR2 FQNNGV. CDR3 length: 11 residues. V lost 2 bases and J lost 8, with 7 bases in between. The chain's CDR3 is CASSLSVQQYF. The CDR3 bases are TGTGCCAGCAGCTTAAGCGTACAGCAGTACTTC.

V is TRBV9 and J is TRBJ2-3, with a tentative D call TRBD1 (5 bases). Per germline, CDR1 SGDLS and CDR2 YYNGEE. Deletions cut 0 bases from V and 4 bases from J, with 18 bases between. This CDR3 is 17 amino acids long. CDR3 DNA: TGTGCCAGCAGCGTAGGTGTAGGGGTGTCGATATCAGATACGCAGTATTTT. It codes for CASSVGVGVSISDTQYF.

The gene calls are TRBV7-2 and TRBJ1-5; 9 nucleotides match TRBD1. Germline CDR1 and CDR2: SGHTA and FQGNSA. The J segment lost 6 bases and the V segment lost 5 bases, leaving 5 bases of the junction unmatched. This CDR3 spans 14 amino acids. In DNA form, the CDR3 reads TGTGCCAGCAGCCCTACAGGGGGCGGTCAGCCCCAGCATTTT. This translates into CASSPTGGGQPQHF.

The chain couples TRBV4-3 to TRBJ2-1; 16 bases agree with TRBD2. Germline V lookup: CDR1 LGHNA, CDR2 YSLEER. The J segment lost 10 bases and the V segment lost 5 bases, leaving 8 bases of the junction unmatched. The CDR3 covers 16 residues. The CDR3 DNA follows: TGCGCCAGCAGCTTACGATCGGGACTAGCGGGAGGGGAGCAGTTCTTC. Amino acid sequence: CASSLRSGLAGGEQFF.

This chain links TRBV9 with TRBJ2-5; 7 bases line up with TRBD1. The CDR3 is 15 amino acids. Unmatched junction bases numbered 8, after V lost 4 bases and J lost 2 bases. CDR1 and CDR2 (germline): SGDLS, YYNGEE. The CDR3 region is CASSRARQGQETQYF. CDR3 DNA sequence: TGTGCCAGCAGCAGGGCCCGACAGGGACAAGAGACCCAGTACTTC.

The chain couples TRBV6-1 to TRBJ2-7; 9 positions match TRBD2. J lost 0 bases, V lost 0 bases, and 0 bases had no gene match. CDR1 is MNHNS and CDR2 is SASEGT in the germline V gene. The CDR3 runs to 15 residues. The CDR3 region has the DNA TGTGCCAGCAGTGAAGCTAGCGGGAGCTCCTACGAGCAGTACTTC. This gives the protein CASSEASGSSYEQYF.

The chain employs TRBV4-3 and TRBJ2-2; D possibly corresponds to TRBD1 (7 bases). Trimming pared 0 bases from V and 5 bases from J, leaving 22 bases between. This CDR3 contains 19 residues. Germline V gives CDR1 LGHNA, CDR2 YSLEER. The CDR3 coding sequence is TGCGCCAGCAGCCAAGATCTCTGGGGGGCAGGGGGGTTAACCGGGGAGCTGTTTTTT. Translated, it gives CASSQDLWGAGGLTGELFF.

V usage is TRBV25-1 and J usage is TRBJ1-1; perhaps TRBD1 as D (6 bases). Trimming shortened V by 3 bases and J by 1 base, and 9 bases separated the two germline ends. In germline, CDR1 is MGHDK, CDR2 SYGVNS. CDR3 length: 14 amino acids. The CDR3 reads CASSDSDRNTEAFF. CDR3 nucleotide sequence: TGTGCCAGCAGTGATTCGGACAGGAACACTGAAGCTTTCTTT. The complete variable domain, with remaining parts taken from reference TRBV25-1 and TRBJ1-1, reads EADIYQTPRYLVIGTGKKITLECSQTMGHDKMYWYQQDPGMELHLIHYSYGVNSTEKGDLSSESTVSRIRTEHFPLTLESARPSHTSQYLCASSDSDRNTEAFFGQGTRLTVV.

The chain combines TRBV2 with TRBJ2-7; D is uncertain. The V end lost 7 bases, the J end lost 5 bases, and 15 bases lay between the germline ends. Germline V gene lookup returns CDR1 SNHLY and CDR2 FYNNEI. The length of the CDR3 is 13 residues. CDR3 DNA: TGTGCCAGCACCTTCGTCATCCCGGACGAGCAGTACTTC. It specifies CASTFVIPDEQYF.

This clone was counted a few times. The rearrangement joins TRBV25-1 to TRBJ2-1, with 9 bases that match TRBD1. Germline CDR1 MGHDK, CDR2 SYGVNS. The J segment lost 7 bases and the V segment lost 6 bases, leaving 10 bases of the junction unmatched. CDR3 length: 15 residues. CDR3 nucleotide sequence: TGTGCCAGCAGCCACCGGGACAGGGAAGGTAATGAGCAGTTCTTC. This sequence encodes CASSHRDREGNEQFF. Full variable domain (remainder filled in from reference TRBV25-1 and TRBJ2-1): EADIYQTPRYLVIGTGKKITLECSQTMGHDKMYWYQQDPGMELHLIHYSYGVNSTEKGDLSSESTVSRIRTEHFPLTLESARPSHTSQYLCASSHRDREGNEQFFGPGTRLTVL.

The chain combines TRBV5-1 with TRBJ2-3; tentatively, D is TRBD1 (6 bases). In germline, CDR1 is SGHRS, CDR2 YFSETQ. The CDR3 length is 14 residues. Trimming stripped 4 bases from V and 6 bases from J, with 15 bases between. CDR3 in DNA: TGCGCCAGCAGCGGGGGATTACAGGGCGATACGCAGTATTTT. Residues: CASSGGLQGDTQYF.

The chain joins TRBV7-9 to TRBJ2-1; 11 bases are a match to TRBD1. V was pared by 1 base and J by 9 bases, with 8 bases of the junction left unmatched. Germline CDR1 SEHNR, CDR2 FQNEAQ (reference sequence). The CDR3 loop spans 16 amino acids. The CDR3: CASSLGLMGQGGEQFF. CDR3 DNA: TGTGCCAGCAGCTTAGGTTTGATGGGACAGGGGGGTGAGCAGTTCTTC.

The chain combines TRBV2 with TRBJ2-1; the match to TRBD2 covers 7 bases. The CDR3 extends over 16 amino acids. Looked up from germline, CDR1 is SNHLY and CDR2 is FYNNEI. The J segment lost 5 bases and the V segment lost 7 bases, leaving 14 bases of the junction unmatched. CDR3 in amino acids: CASITPGRGSHNEQFF. CDR3 in DNA: TGTGCCAGCATTACACCTGGGAGGGGTTCGCACAATGAGCAGTTCTTC. Complete variable domain (other parts from reference TRBV2 and TRBJ2-1): EPEVTQTPSHQVTQMGQEVILRCVPISNHLYFYWYRQILGQKVEFLVSFYNNEISEKSEIFDDQFSVERPDGSNFTLKIRSTKLEDSAMYFCASITPGRGSHNEQFFGPGTRLTVL.

This chain uses TRBV25-1 with TRBJ2-3; 8 nucleotides agree with TRBD2. Germline CDR1 reads MGHDK; CDR2 reads SYGVNS. V was clipped by 5 bases and J by 5 bases; unmatched bases: 18. The CDR3 is 18 residues long. CDR3 DNA: TGTGCCAGCAGTTACCCGAGACTAGCGAAGGATGGGGTAGATACGCAGTATTTT. Amino acid sequence: CASSYPRLAKDGVDTQYF.

This chain connects TRBV7-9 to TRBJ1-1; D is perhaps TRBD1 (6 bases). Germline-derived CDR1 and CDR2 are SEHNR and FQNEAQ (reference sequence). The CDR3 spans 13 residues. The V and J ends lost 3 bases and 7 bases respectively, with 12 bases between them. CDR3 nucleotides: TGTGCCAGCAGCTTTGACAGGAATAATGAAGCTTTCTTT. It is translated as CASSFDRNNEAFF.

The chain is built from TRBV28 and TRBJ1-2, with 9 positions matching TRBD1. V trimming: 8 bases; J trimming: 6 bases; junction bases outside the gene matches: 16. Germline CDR1 is MDHEN and CDR2 is SYDVKM. The CDR3 spans 16 residues. The CDR3 DNA follows: TGTGCCAGCGGGACTGCCCCGTCGGGACAGGGAAATGGCTACACCTTC. Translated, it gives CASGTAPSGQGNGYTF.